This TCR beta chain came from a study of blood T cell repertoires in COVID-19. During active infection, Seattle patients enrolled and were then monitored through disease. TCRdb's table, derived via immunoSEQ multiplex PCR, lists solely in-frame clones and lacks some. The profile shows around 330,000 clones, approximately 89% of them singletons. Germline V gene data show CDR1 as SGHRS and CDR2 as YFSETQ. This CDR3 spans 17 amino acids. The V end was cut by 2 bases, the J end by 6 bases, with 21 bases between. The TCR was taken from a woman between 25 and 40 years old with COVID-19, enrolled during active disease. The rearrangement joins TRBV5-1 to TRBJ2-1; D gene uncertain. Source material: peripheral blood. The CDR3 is CASSLNAENLRSNEQFF. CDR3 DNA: TGCGCCAGCAGCTTAAACGCCGAAAATCTCAGGTCCAATGAGCAGTTCTTC.